Shown below are 3 T cell receptor beta chains from a single sample sequenced in a study of CD8+CD57+ T cells in acquired aplastic anemia. Genomic DNA, serving as template, underwent TCR beta VDJ and CDR3 profiling. TCRdb independently ran MiXCR on the reads; one entry per CDR3 protein. The sample has around 200,000 distinct CDR3 sequences; 48% are singletons. Individuals selected for sequencing had exhibited CD8+CD57+ cell expansion on flow cytometry. Material: sorted CD4+, CD8+, or CD8+CD57+ T cells (not recorded which) from PBMCs. The receptors here all came from a human donor with aplastic anemia.

The CDR3 sequence: CATQDGRRDTIYF. The CDR3 bases are TGTGCCACCCAAGATGGTAGACGTGACACCATATATTTT. The chain combines TRBV27 with TRBJ1-3; D unclear. Germline values: CDR1 MNHEY, CDR2 SMNVEV (reference sequence). V was trimmed by 10 bases and J by 8 bases, leaving 18 bases between them. CDR3 length equals 13 residues.

This chain uses TRBV15 with TRBJ2-7; D is unresolved. This CDR3 is 14 amino acids long. Germline-derived CDR1 and CDR2 are LNHNV and YYDKDF (reference sequence). V dropped 3 bases and J dropped 2 bases, with 11 bases sitting between them. CDR3 protein: CATSRDTLPYEQYF. The CDR3 DNA is TGTGCCACCAGCAGGGATACTTTACCCTACGAGCAGTACTTC.

In regard to this clonotype: A read error may explain this, as a much larger clone is one base away. The chain joins TRBV7-3 to TRBJ2-7, with TRBD2 as a possible D gene (7 bases). CDR1 is SGHTA and CDR2 is FQGTGA in the germline V gene. V shed 2 bases and J shed 0 bases, with 11 bases lying between them. This CDR3 has 15 amino acids. The CDR3 DNA reads TGTGCCAGCAGCTTAGGGGGGGGCCTCTCCTACGAGCAGTACTTC. As protein: CASSLGGGLSYEQYF.